Below, 5 T cell receptor beta chains from the same sample are listed, as sequenced in a study of blood T cell repertoires in COVID-19. Assay: immunoSEQ multiplex PCR; the TCRdb copy retains only in-frame clones and omits some. The profile shows 150,000 to 200,000 clones, approximately 90% of them singletons. Sequencing used peripheral blood. The receptors derive from a man between 18 and 35 years old with acute or convalescent COVID-19.

This chain uses TRBV6-5 with TRBJ1-6; the match to TRBD1 covers 9 bases. CDR1 is MNHEY and CDR2 is SVGAGI in the germline V gene. V trimming: 7 bases; J trimming: 7 bases; junction bases outside the gene matches: 8. CDR3 length: 15 amino acids. The CDR3 is CASNPGQGLNSPLHF. The CDR3 region has the DNA TGTGCCAGCAACCCGGGACAGGGTTTGAATTCACCCCTCCACTTT.

V and J are TRBV13 and TRBJ1-1, with D possibly matching TRBD1 (6 bases). Germline V gene lookup returns CDR1 PRHDT and CDR2 FYEKMQ (reference sequence). With 5 bases removed from V and 0 bases from J, the gap between germline ends came to 22 bases. This CDR3 is built from 18 residues. CDR3 region: CASSAPWEGGAMNTEAFF. DNA of the CDR3: TGTGCCAGCAGCGCCCCGTGGGAGGGGGGAGCTATGAACACTGAAGCTTTCTTT.

The chain uses TRBV9 and TRBJ2-3, with unresolved D. The V gene's germline CDR1 is SGDLS and CDR2 YYNGEE. The CDR3 is 16 residues long. V dropped 0 bases and J dropped 0 bases, with 11 bases sitting between them. The DNA of the CDR3 is TGTGCCAGCAGCGTAGTAGGTAGGAGTAGCACAGATACGCAGTATTTT. Its translation is CASSVVGRSSTDTQYF.

The chain recombines TRBV9 with TRBJ2-1; 8 bases fit TRBD2. CDR1 is SGDLS, CDR2 YYNGEE, per germline. Losses at the gene ends were 0 bases for V and 5 bases for J; bases not matched to a gene: 4. The length of the CDR3 is 15 residues. The CDR3 DNA sequence: TGTGCCAGCAGCGTAGCAGCGGGGGATAACAATGAGCAGTTCTTC. Its protein product is CASSVAAGDNNEQFF. The full variable domain, completed using reference TRBV9 and TRBJ2-1, is DSGVTQTPKHLITATGQRVTLRCSPRSGDLSVYWYQQSLDQGLQFLIQYYNGEERAKGNILERFSAQQFPDLHSELNLSSLELGDSALYFCASSVAAGDNNEQFFGPGTRLTVL.

This clone occurred a few times. The J gene is TRBJ1-1, the V gene TRBV21-1; TRBD1 is the table's D call and was not checked against the DNA. TRBV21-1 is a documented pseudogene. There are 16 residues in the CDR3. The CDR3 DNA reads as TGTGCCAGCAGCCAAAGGAGGGACAGGGGGCTAACTGAAGCTTTCTTT. It specifies CASSQRRDRGLTEAFF.